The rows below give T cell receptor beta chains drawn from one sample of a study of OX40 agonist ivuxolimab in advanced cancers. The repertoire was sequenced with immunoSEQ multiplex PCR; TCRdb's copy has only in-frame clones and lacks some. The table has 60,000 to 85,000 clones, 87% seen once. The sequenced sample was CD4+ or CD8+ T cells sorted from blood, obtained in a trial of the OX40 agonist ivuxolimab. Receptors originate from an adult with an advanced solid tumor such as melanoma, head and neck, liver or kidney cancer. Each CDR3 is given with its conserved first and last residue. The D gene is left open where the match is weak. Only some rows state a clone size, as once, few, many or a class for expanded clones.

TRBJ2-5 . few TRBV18 CASSPKQSSQETQYF TGTGCCAGCTCACCTAAACAGTCGTCGCAAGAGACCCAGTACTTC
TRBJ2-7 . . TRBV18 CASSPQDRTGEQYF TGTGCCAGCTCACCCCAAGACAGGACCGGCGAGCAGTACTTC
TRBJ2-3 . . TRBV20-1 CSAGDTQYF TGCAGTGCGGGAGATACGCAGTATTTT
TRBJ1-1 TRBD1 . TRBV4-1 CASSQEGTGYTLAFF TGCGCCAGCAGCCAAGAGGGGACAGGGTATACGTTAGCTTTCTTT
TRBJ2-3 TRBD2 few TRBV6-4 CASSDSPPSGRGTDTQYF TGTGCCAGCAGTGACTCCCCCCCTAGCGGGAGGGGCACAGATACGCAGTATTTT
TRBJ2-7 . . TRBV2 CASSESGRGNPYEQYF TGTGCCAGCAGTGAGTCTGGCAGGGGAAACCCCTACGAGCAGTACTTC
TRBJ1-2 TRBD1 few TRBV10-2 CASSDPGQGLGYTF TGCGCCAGCAGTGATCCGGGACAGGGGTTAGGCTACACCTTC
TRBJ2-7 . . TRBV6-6 CASNPGHLAYEQYF TGTGCCAGCAACCCGGGACACCTCGCCTACGAGCAGTACTTC
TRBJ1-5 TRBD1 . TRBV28 CASSGRDRGGNQPQHF TGTGCCAGCAGTGGGAGGGACAGGGGAGGGAATCAGCCCCAGCATTTT
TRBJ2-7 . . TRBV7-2 CASSLVYRLYEQYF TGTGCCAGCAGCTTAGTATACAGACTATACGAGCAGTACTTC